The 30 T cell receptor beta chains below come from one sample, sequenced in a study of T cells expressing NK-cell markers. Each CDR3 protein gets one entry in TCRdb, which reprocessed the 5' RACE reads and gives no DNA. The listing records thousands of distinct CDR3 sequences. Material: blood T cells: a sorted CD56 or NKG2C T cell subset, CD4+ or CD8+ T cells, or bulk PBMC T cells (not recorded which). These TCRs come from a man aged 18-70 years in good health.

The chain links TRBV6-4 to TRBJ2-3; TCRdb gives TRBD2 as the D gene, but with no DNA this cannot be confirmed. The CDR3 length is 15 residues. Per the germline V gene, CDR1 is MRHNA and CDR2 is SNTAGT. CDR3 amino acids: CASSEGLTSTDTQYF.

By frequency, this clonotype is medium-sized. The rearrangement links TRBV6-1 to TRBJ2-1. Germline V gives CDR1 MNHNS, CDR2 SASEGT. CDR3 size: 15 residues. CDR3 protein: CASSARQEPYNEQFF.

This chain connects TRBV4-2 to TRBJ2-2; the TRBD2 assignment by TCRdb is unverifiable without DNA. Per the germline V gene, CDR1 is LGHNA and CDR2 is YNFKEQ. The length of the CDR3 is 15 residues. The CDR3 reads CASARALDSWGELFF.

This sequence joins TRBV15 and TRBJ2-3; lacking DNA, the TRBD2 call made by TCRdb goes unchecked. There are 15 residues in the CDR3. CDR1 and CDR2 (germline): LNHNV, YYDKDF (reference sequence). The CDR3 sequence: CATSKGGGASDTQYF.

This clonotype is labeled medium-sized based on frequency. CDR3 in amino acids: CASSSNRGPGTEAFF. V usage is TRBV5-6 and J usage is TRBJ1-1; no DNA is available, so the TRBD1 call from TCRdb remains unchecked. Germline CDR1 SGHDT, CDR2 YYEEEE. The CDR3 length is 15 residues.

The V gene is TRBV12-3 or TRBV12-4, the J gene TRBJ1-5; TCRdb selects TRBD1, and the lack of DNA leaves this call unchecked. There are 14 residues in the CDR3. The CDR3 region is CASSLGRENQPQHF.

This chain joins TRBV20-1 and TRBJ2-5; with no DNA, the TCRdb D assignment of TRBD2 cannot be verified. The CDR3 is made up of 16 amino acids. Germline CDR1 is DFQATT and CDR2 is SNEGSKA (reference sequence). The chain's CDR3 is CSARDRRGTLGETQYF.

The chain joins TRBV3-1 to TRBJ2-3; the TCRdb call, TRBD2, lacks DNA for checking. The CDR3 is made up of 19 amino acids. Germline CDR1 reads LGHDT; CDR2 reads YNNKEL (reference sequence). This chain's CDR3 is CASSHLLTSGVTSTDTQYF.

J is TRBJ2-3 and V is TRBV20-1; TCRdb reports TRBD1, a call that lacks DNA to check it against. The length of the CDR3 is 16 residues. Germline V gene data show CDR1 as DFQATT and CDR2 as SNEGSKA (reference sequence). The CDR3 loop is CSARTADFPAGDTQYF.

This chain connects TRBV6-4 to TRBJ1-4; with no DNA, the TCRdb D assignment of TRBD1 cannot be verified. The CDR3 spans 14 residues. Per germline, CDR1 MRHNA and CDR2 SNTAGT. This CDR3 reads CASIYPGSAEKLFF.

V is TRBV7-6 and J is TRBJ2-6; TCRdb indicates TRBD1, and absent DNA this call remains unverified. This CDR3 spans 16 amino acids. Germline V gene sequence: CDR1 SGHVS, CDR2 FNYEAQ. The CDR3 sequence is CASSFSRGSGANVLTF.

The V call is TRBV23-1, the J call TRBJ2-7; TCRdb selects TRBD2, and the lack of DNA leaves this call unchecked. TRBV23-1 is designated an ORF whose function remains uncertain. This CDR3 has 14 amino acids. The chain's CDR3 is CASAGGGDSYEQYF.

V and J are TRBV6-5 and TRBJ1-1; there is no DNA to check the TCRdb D call of TRBD1. Germline CDR1 is MNHEY and CDR2 is SVGAGI. The CDR3 is made up of 14 amino acids. The CDR3 loop reads CASSYGTKNTEAFF.

The V gene is TRBV6-4, the J gene TRBJ2-5; TCRdb names TRBD2, which stays unverified in the absence of DNA. Germline CDR1 reads MRHNA; CDR2 reads SNTAGT. CDR3 size: 15 residues. CDR3 residues: CASSEGAGEQETQYF.

The chain links TRBV15 to TRBJ2-5; TCRdb designates TRBD2, a call that cannot be tested without DNA. From germline, CDR1 is LNHNV and CDR2 YYDKDF (reference sequence). The CDR3 extends over 15 amino acids. The CDR3 spells CATSRIGPSRETQYF.

This clonotype is identified as medium-sized from frequency. This chain links TRBV9 with TRBJ2-1; with no DNA, the TCRdb D assignment of TRBD1 cannot be verified. The CDR3 is made up of 15 amino acids. Germline CDR1 is SGDLS and CDR2 is YYNGEE. The CDR3 reads CASSVVPGSNNEQFF.

The V call is TRBV11-2, the J call TRBJ2-5; TCRdb reports TRBD2, a call that lacks DNA to check it against. There are 19 residues in the CDR3. In germline, CDR1 is SGHAT, CDR2 FQNNGV. CDR3 loop: CASSRVTSGGALSRETQYF.

CDR3: CASSLTANTEAFF. The chain employs TRBV5-1 and TRBJ1-1. CDR1 SGHRS and CDR2 YFSETQ come from the germline V gene. The CDR3 spans 13 residues.

This chain connects TRBV6-4 to TRBJ2-7; TCRdb returns TRBD2, unconfirmable since there is no DNA. The CDR3 is 15 amino acids. Germline V gives CDR1 MRHNA, CDR2 SNTAGT. The chain's CDR3 is CASSESPGDSAVQYF.

The chain has TRBV5-6 and TRBJ2-1; TCRdb reports TRBD1, a call that lacks DNA to check it against. The CDR3 extends over 14 amino acids. Germline CDR1 is SGHDT and CDR2 is YYEEEE. The CDR3 is CASSLLGQRQKQFF.

V gene TRBV6-1 combines with J gene TRBJ1-1; the D call of TRBD1 rests on TCRdb alone, since no DNA is present to check it. This CDR3 region has 13 residues. From germline, CDR1 is MNHNS and CDR2 SASEGT. The CDR3 loop reads CASSQGMNTEAFF.

By frequency, this clonotype registers medium-sized. The chain combines TRBV18 with TRBJ2-5; checking the TCRdb D call of TRBD1 is not possible without DNA. In germline, CDR1 is KGHSH, CDR2 LQKENI. The CDR3 has 14 amino acids. The CDR3: CASSPGSGRETQYF. Filled out from reference TRBV18 and TRBJ2-5, the complete variable domain reads NAGVMQNPRHLVRRRGQEARLRCSPMKGHSHVYWYRQLPEEGLKFMVYLQKENIIDESGMPKERFSAEFPKEGPSILRIQQVVRGDSAAYFCASSPGSGRETQYFGPGTRLLVL.

The gene calls are TRBV6-5 and TRBJ2-2; TCRdb proposes TRBD1, but this gene call is untestable without DNA. The CDR3 totals 15 residues. CDR1 and CDR2 (germline): MNHEY, SVGAGI. The CDR3 sequence: CASSYARDNTGELFF.

CDR3 protein: CASSGYSGTQETQYF. V is TRBV6-1 and J is TRBJ2-5. This CDR3 contains 15 residues. Germline lookup yields CDR1 MNHNS and CDR2 SASEGT.

The CDR3 protein is CASSRGDRDGEYQETQYF. J is TRBJ2-5 and V is TRBV10-1; checking the TCRdb D call of TRBD1 is not possible without DNA. The CDR3 spans 18 residues. Germline values: CDR1 WNHNN, CDR2 SYGVQD (reference sequence).

J is TRBJ1-4 and V is TRBV19; TCRdb's D gene call, TRBD1, goes unchecked for lack of DNA. The CDR3 is made up of 14 amino acids. Germline CDR1 is LNHDA and CDR2 is SQIVND (reference sequence). The CDR3 here is CASSILTGPEKLFF.

The chain uses TRBV6-1 and TRBJ2-3; no DNA is available, so the TRBD1 call from TCRdb remains unchecked. CDR3 length: 15 amino acids. Germline CDR1 MNHNS, CDR2 SASEGT. The chain's CDR3 is CASSEVDGDTDTQYF.

The chain recombines TRBV6-1 with TRBJ2-7. The CDR3 is 14 amino acids. Germline V lookup: CDR1 MNHNS, CDR2 SASEGT. CDR3 region: CASTANTDLYEQYF.

CDR3 protein: CASSPGRVDTGELFF. The chain couples TRBV6-4 to TRBJ2-2; without DNA, the TCRdb call of TRBD2 cannot be checked. The germline V gene has CDR1 MRHNA and CDR2 SNTAGT. The CDR3 length is 15 residues.

The chain joins TRBV20-1 to TRBJ2-5; TCRdb designates TRBD1, a call that cannot be tested without DNA. Germline CDR1 reads DFQATT; CDR2 reads SNEGSKA (reference sequence). This CDR3 region has 17 residues. CDR3 in amino acids: CSARDSSWDRGLETQYF.